This entry describes one T cell receptor beta chain. The sample originates from a study of T cells after yellow fever vaccination. MiXCR, run by TCRdb on the 5' RACE reads, gives a single entry per CDR3 protein. The sample has some 560,000 distinct CDR3 sequences, roughly a sixth seen once; the top ten hold approximately 15%. This CDR3 comprises 15 residues. Germline V gene data show CDR1 as SGHRS and CDR2 as YFSETQ. The V gene lost 0 bases and the J gene lost 9 bases, with 16 bases spanning the gap. The sequencing here drew on PBMCs, taken 4 to 5 days after the first yellow fever vaccination. The receptor was isolated from a man younger than 30 who received the YFV17D yellow fever vaccine. This chain links TRBV5-1 with TRBJ2-1; no reliable D call. CDR3 coding DNA: TGCGCCAGCAGCTTGGCCGGCAGTGCCGATCGTGAGCAGTTCTTC. This gives the protein CASSLAGSADREQFF. The variable domain in full, with the rest retrieved from reference TRBV5-1 and TRBJ2-1, is KAGVTQTPRYLIKTRGQQVTLSCSPISGHRSVSWYQQTPGQGLQFLFEYFSETQRNKGNFPGRFSGRQFSNSRSEMNVSTLELGDSALYLCASSLAGSADREQFFGPGTRLTVL.